This T cell receptor beta chain was documented in a study of cytomegalovirus exposure and HLA in healthy donors. Background on the study: Tens of millions of unique TCR sequences came from HLA-typed donors in an early release.

V lost 3 bases and J lost 5, with 8 bases in between. CDR1 is SGHNT and CDR2 is YYREEE in the germline V gene (reference sequence). The CDR3 contains 12 residues. Points from the study as a whole: Some V segments (TRBV6-2 and TRBV6-3 among them) were excluded as indistinguishable. The majority of TCR sequences were rare, yet some public TCRs appeared in many donors. Equally common other TCR beta chains were less clonally expanded than HLA-associated ones, a later analysis found.

Of note for this clone: Its antigen remains unknown.

PCR primers comprised 60 Vbeta and 13 Jbeta primers. Data came from immunoSEQ multiplex PCR; TCRdb stores just in-frame clones and leaves some out. Of roughly 200,000 clones in the sample, roughly four fifths are singletons; the top ten hold 1.5% to 2%. This chain joins TRBV5-4 and TRBJ2-5; no definite D call. This sequence was found in a man aged 25-45 years in good health and CMV-seronegative. The specimen was PBMCs. CDR3 sequence reads: CASSSLGETQYF. In DNA, the CDR3 is TGTGCCAGCAGCTCGCTAGGCGAGACCCAGTACTTC. Complete variable domain (other parts from reference TRBV5-4 and TRBJ2-5): ETGVTQSPTHLIKTRGQQVTLRCSSQSGHNTVSWYQQALGQGPQFIFQYYREEENGRGNFPPRFSGLQFPNYSSELNVNALELDDSALYLCASSSLGETQYFGPGTRLLVL.